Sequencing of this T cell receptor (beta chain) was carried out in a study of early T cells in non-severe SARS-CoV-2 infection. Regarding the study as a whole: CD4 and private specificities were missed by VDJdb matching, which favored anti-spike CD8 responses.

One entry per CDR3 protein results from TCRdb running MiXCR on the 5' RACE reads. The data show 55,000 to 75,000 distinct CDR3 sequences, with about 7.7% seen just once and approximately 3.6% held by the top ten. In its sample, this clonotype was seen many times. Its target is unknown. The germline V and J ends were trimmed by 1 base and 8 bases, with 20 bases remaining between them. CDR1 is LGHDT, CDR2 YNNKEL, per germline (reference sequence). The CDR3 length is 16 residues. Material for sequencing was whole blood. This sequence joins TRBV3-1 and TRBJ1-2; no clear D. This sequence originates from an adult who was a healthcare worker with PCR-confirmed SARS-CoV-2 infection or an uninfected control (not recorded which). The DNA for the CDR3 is TGTGCCAGCAGCCAAGCCGGCCGGCTTCGTTGGATCGGCTACACCTTC. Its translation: CASSQAGRLRWIGYTF.